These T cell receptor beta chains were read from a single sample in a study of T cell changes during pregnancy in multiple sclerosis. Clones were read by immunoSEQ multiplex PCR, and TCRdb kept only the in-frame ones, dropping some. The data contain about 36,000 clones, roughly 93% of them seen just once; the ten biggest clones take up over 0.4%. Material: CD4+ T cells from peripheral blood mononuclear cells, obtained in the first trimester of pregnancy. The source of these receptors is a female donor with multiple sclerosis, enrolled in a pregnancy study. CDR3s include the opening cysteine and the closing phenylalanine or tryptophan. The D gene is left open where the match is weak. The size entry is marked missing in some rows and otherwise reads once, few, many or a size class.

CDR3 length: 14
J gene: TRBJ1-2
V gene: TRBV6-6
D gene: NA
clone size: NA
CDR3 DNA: TGTGCCAGCAGTTACTCACAGTTTAACTATGGCTACACCTTC
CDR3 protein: CASSYSQFNYGYTF

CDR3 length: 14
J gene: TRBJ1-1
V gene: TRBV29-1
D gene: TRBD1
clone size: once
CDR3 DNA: TGCAGCGTGGGACAGGGGGCCCAGGGATCTGAAGCTTTCTTT
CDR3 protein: CSVGQGAQGSEAFF

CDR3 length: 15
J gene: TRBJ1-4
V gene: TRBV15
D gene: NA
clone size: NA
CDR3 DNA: TGTGCCACCAGCGGTACGGGAGGAGGGAGTGAAAAACTGTTTTTT
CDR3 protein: CATSGTGGGSEKLFF

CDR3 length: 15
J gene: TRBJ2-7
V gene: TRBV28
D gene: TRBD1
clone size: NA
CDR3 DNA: TGTGCCAGCAGTCCCGGACAGGTAAAAGGCTACGAGCAGTACTTC
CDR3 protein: CASSPGQVKGYEQYF

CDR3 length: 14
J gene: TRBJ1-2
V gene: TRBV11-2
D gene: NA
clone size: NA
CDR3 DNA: TGTGCCAGCAGCGTAGGTGGGCAGGGTTATGGCTACACCTTC
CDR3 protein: CASSVGGQGYGYTF

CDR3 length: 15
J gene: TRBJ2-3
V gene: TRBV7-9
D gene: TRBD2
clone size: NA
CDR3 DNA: TGTGCCAGCAGCTCAGGCGGGAGGACCACAGATACGCAGTATTTT
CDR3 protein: CASSSGGRTTDTQYF

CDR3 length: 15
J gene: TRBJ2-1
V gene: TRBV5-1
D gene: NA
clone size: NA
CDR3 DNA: TGCGCCAGCAGCTTGGCCTCAGTTTCCTACAATGAGCAGTTCTTC
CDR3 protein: CASSLASVSYNEQFF

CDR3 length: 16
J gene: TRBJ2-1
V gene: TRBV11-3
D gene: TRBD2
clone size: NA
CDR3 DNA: TGTGCCAGCAGCATGGGACTAGCGGGAGGGGGAAATGAGCAGTTCTTC
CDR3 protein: CASSMGLAGGGNEQFF

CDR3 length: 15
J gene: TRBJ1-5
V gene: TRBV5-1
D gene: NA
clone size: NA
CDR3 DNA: TGCGCCAGCAGCTTAGACAGTTATAGCAATCAGCCCCAGCATTTT
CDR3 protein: CASSLDSYSNQPQHF

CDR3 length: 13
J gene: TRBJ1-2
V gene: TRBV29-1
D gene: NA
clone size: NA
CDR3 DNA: TGCAGCGTTGAAGAGGCAGGGGCCTATGGCTACACCTTC
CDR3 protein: CSVEEAGAYGYTF

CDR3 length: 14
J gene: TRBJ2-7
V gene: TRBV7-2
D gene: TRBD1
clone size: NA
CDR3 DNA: TGTGCCAGCAGCTCTACAGGGGGCCCCTACGAGCAGTACTTC
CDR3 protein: CASSSTGGPYEQYF

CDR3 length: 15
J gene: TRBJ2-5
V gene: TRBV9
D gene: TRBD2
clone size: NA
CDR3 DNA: TGTGCCAGCAGCGTAGCTAGCGGGGGGGCAGAGACCCAGTACTTC
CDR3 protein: CASSVASGGAETQYF

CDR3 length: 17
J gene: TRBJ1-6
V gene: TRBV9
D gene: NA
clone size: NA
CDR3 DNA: TGTGCCAGCAGCGTAGCTTCAGGTAGCTCCTATAATTCACCCCTCCACTTT
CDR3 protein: CASSVASGSSYNSPLHF

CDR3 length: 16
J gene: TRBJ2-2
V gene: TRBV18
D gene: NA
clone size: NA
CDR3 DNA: TGTGCCAGCTCACCCCCTGCGGGCGCGAACACCGGGGAGCTGTTTTTT
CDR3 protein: CASSPPAGANTGELFF

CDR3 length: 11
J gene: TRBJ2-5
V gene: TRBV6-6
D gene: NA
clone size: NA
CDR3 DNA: TGTGCCAGCAGTTTACAAGAGACCCAGTACTTC
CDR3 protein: CASSLQETQYF

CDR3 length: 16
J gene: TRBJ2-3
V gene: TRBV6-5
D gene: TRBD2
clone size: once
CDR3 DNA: TGTGCCAGCAGTTCGACTAGCGGTGCTAGCACAGATACGCAGTATTTT
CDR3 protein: CASSSTSGASTDTQYF

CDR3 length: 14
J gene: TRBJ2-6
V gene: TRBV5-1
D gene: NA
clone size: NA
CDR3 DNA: TGCGCCAGCAGCTTGGACCAGGGGGCCAACGTCCTGACTTTC
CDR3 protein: CASSLDQGANVLTF

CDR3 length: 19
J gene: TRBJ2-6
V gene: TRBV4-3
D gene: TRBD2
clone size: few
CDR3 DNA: TGCGCCAGCAGCCTTCTTAGCGGGGGGACCATCTCTGGGGCCAACGTCCTGACTTTC
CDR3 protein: CASSLLSGGTISGANVLTF

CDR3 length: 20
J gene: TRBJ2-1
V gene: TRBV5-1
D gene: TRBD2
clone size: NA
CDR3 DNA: TGCGCCAGCAGCTTGAGGATGGGAATAGCGGGGGGGCATTCCTACAATGAGCAGTTCTTC
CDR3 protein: CASSLRMGIAGGHSYNEQFF

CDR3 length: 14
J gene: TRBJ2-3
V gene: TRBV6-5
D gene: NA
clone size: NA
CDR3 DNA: TGTGCCAGCAGCTCGGGACTCAGGACAGATACGCAGTATTTT
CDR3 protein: CASSSGLRTDTQYF

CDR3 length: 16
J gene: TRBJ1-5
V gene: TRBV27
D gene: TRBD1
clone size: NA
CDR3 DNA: TGTGCCAGCAGGATGGGACAGGGGCTGGGCAATCAGCCCCAGCATTTT
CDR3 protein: CASRMGQGLGNQPQHF

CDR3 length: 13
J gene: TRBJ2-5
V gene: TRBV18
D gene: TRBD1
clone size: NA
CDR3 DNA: TGTGCCAGCTCCGGACAGGGGGACGAGACCCAGTACTTC
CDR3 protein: CASSGQGDETQYF

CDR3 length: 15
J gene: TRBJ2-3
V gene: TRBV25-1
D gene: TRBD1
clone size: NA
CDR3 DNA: TGTGCCAGCAGTGGGACAGGGGGTAGCACAGATACGCAGTATTTT
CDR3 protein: CASSGTGGSTDTQYF

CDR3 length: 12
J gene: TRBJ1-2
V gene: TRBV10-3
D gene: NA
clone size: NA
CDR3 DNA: TGTGCCATCTCTGGAGGAAACTATGGCTACACCTTC
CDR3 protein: CAISGGNYGYTF

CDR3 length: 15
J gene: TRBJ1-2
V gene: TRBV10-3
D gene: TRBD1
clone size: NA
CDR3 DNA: TGTGCCATCAGCATAAAACAGGGGGCGACCTATGGCTACACCTTC
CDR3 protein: CAISIKQGATYGYTF

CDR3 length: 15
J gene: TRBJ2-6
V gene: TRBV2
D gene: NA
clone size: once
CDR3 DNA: TGTGCCAGCAGTGCGCGGGCCGCTGGGGCCAACGTCCTGACTTTC
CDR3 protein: CASSARAAGANVLTF

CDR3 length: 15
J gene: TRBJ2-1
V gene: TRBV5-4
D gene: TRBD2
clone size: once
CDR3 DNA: TGTGCCAGCGGAGGGGCGGGGGGGCCATACAATGAGCAGTTCTTC
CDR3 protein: CASGGAGGPYNEQFF

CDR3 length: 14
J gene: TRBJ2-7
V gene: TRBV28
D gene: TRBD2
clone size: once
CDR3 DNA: TGTGCCAGCAGTTGGGCGGGAGGGCGGTACGAGCAGTACTTC
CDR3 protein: CASSWAGGRYEQYF

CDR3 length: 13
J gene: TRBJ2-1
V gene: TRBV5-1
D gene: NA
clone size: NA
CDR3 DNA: TGCGCCAGCAGCTTGAGTCAGATCAATGAGCAGTTCTTC
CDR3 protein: CASSLSQINEQFF

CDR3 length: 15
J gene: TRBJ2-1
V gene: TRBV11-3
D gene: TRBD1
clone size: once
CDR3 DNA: TGTGCCAGCTTCCAGCCGGGACAGGGTTTACATGAGCAGTTCTTC
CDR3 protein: CASFQPGQGLHEQFF

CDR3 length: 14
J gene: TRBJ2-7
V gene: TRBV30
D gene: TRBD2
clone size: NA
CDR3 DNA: TGTGCCTGGAGTAGGAGCGGGAGGTCCCACGAGCAGTACTTC
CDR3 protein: CAWSRSGRSHEQYF

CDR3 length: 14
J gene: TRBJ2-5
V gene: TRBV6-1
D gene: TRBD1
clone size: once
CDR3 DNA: TGTGCCAGCAGTGGGGACAGGGCATGGGAGACCCAGTACTTC
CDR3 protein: CASSGDRAWETQYF

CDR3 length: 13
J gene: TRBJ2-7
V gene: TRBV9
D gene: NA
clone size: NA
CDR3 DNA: TGTGCCAGCAGCGCGCCAGGATCCTACGAGCAGTACTTC
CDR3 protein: CASSAPGSYEQYF

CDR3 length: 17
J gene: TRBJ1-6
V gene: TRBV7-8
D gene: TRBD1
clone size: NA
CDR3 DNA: TGTGCCAGCAGCGTACCACCTATCGGGACAGCCAATTCACCCCTCCACTTT
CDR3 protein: CASSVPPIGTANSPLHF

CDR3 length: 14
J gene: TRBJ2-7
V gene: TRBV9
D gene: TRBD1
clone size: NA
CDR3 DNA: TGTGCCAGCAGCGTCGGGACAGAACCTTACGAGCAGTACTTC
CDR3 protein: CASSVGTEPYEQYF

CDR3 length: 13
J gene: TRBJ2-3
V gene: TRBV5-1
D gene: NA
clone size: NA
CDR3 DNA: TGCGCCAGCAGCCCTTTAGCCGTGGATACGCAGTATTTT
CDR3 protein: CASSPLAVDTQYF

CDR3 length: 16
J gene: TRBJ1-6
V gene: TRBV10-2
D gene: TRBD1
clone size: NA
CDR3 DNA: TGCGCCAGCAGTCCTGGGACAGGGAGCTATAATTCACCCCTCCACTTT
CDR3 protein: CASSPGTGSYNSPLHF

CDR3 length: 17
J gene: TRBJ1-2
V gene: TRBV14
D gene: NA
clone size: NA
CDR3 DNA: TGTGCCAGCAGCCAAGATTCGGTCCGCGGGGGCCTTTATGGCTACACCTTC
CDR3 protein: CASSQDSVRGGLYGYTF

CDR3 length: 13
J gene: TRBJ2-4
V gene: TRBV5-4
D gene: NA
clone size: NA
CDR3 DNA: TGTGCCAGCAGCTCCACGAGGGTCAACATTCAGTACTTC
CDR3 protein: CASSSTRVNIQYF

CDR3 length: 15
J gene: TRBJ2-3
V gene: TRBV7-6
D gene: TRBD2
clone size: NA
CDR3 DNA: TGTGCCAGCAGTCCACTAGCGGGAGTGACAGATACGCAGTATTTT
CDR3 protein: CASSPLAGVTDTQYF

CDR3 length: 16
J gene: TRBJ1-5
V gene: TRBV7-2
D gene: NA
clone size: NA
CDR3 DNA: TGTGCCAGCAGCTTTATGTCGGGACTCAGCAATCAGCCCCAGCATTTT
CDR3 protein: CASSFMSGLSNQPQHF

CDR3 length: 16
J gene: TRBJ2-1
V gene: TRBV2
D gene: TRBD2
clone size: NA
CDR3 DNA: TGTGCCAGCAGCGCCCGTCTAGCGGGGAATTTCAATGAGCAGTTCTTC
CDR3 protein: CASSARLAGNFNEQFF

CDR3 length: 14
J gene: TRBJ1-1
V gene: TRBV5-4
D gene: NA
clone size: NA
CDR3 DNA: TGTGCCAGCACCGTGGGGCAGATGAACACTGAAGCTTTCTTT
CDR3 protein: CASTVGQMNTEAFF

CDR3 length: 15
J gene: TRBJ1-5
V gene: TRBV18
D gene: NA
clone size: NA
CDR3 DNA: TGTGCCAGCTCACCGGTCAGGGAACGCAATCAGCCCCAGCATTTT
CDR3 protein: CASSPVRERNQPQHF

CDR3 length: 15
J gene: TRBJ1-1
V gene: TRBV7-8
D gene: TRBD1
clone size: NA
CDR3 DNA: TGTGCCAGCAGCGCCGGACAGGGGGCGGTTACTGAAGCTTTCTTT
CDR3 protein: CASSAGQGAVTEAFF

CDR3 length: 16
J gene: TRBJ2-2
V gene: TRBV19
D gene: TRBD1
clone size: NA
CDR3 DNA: TGTGCCAGTTCCCCAGGGACAGGGATCCGAAGCGGGGAGCTGTTTTTT
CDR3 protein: CASSPGTGIRSGELFF

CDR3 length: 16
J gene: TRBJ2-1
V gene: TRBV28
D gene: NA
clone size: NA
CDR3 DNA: TGTGCCAGCAGAGGGAGGGGGGGTCCCTCCTACAATGAGCAGTTCTTC
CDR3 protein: CASRGRGGPSYNEQFF

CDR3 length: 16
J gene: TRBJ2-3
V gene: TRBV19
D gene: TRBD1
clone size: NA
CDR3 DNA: TGTGCCAGTATTCCCTCGCCGGGACAGGGGGCTGATACGCAGTATTTT
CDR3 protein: CASIPSPGQGADTQYF

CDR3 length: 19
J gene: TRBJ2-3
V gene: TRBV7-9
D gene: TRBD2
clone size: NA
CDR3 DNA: TGTGCCAGCAGCTTAGATTTCGGCGGGAGGCCCCGGGCCACAGATACGCAGTATTTT
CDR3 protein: CASSLDFGGRPRATDTQYF

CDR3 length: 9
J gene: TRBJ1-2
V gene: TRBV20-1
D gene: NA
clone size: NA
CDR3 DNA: TGCAGTGCGAGGATAGGCTACACCTTC
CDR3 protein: CSARIGYTF

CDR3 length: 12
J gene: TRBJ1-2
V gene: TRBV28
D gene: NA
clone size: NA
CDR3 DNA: TGTGCCAGCAGTTTTAGCCGGGGGGGCTACACCTTC
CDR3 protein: CASSFSRGGYTF

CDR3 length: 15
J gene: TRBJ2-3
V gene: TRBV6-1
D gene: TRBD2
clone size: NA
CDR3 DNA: TGTGCCAGCAGTGAAATGAGCGGGAGACAAGATACGCAGTATTTT
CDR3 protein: CASSEMSGRQDTQYF

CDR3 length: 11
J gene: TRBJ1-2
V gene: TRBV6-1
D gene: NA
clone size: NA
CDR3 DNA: TGTGCCAGCACAGATCTCCGTGGCTACACCTTC
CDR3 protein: CASTDLRGYTF

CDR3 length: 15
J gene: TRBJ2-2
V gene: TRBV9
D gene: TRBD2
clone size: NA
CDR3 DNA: TGTGCCAGCAGCGTTCTAGCGGGGAACACCGGGGAGCTGTTTTTT
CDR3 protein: CASSVLAGNTGELFF